One sample yielded the 21 T cell receptor beta chains listed below, sequenced in a study of T cells in women clearing cervical HPV infection. Clones were sequenced by immunoSEQ multiplex PCR, and TCRdb holds only the in-frame ones, with some missing. This table lists about 12,000 clones. What was sequenced was blood buffy coat. The receptor set was obtained from a woman between 18 and 75 years old with a cervical HPV16 infection that either progressed to CIN3+ or cleared (not recorded which).

About this clone itself: Coverage ceases 3 residues before the CDR3 finishes, and the germline J gene fills in the end. The V gene is TRBV19, the J gene TRBJ2-2, with 10 bases matching TRBD2. Trimming removed 6 bases from V and 7 bases from J; junction bases left unmatched: 11. Germline CDR1 and CDR2: LNHDA and SQIVND (reference sequence). The CDR3 is made up of 16 amino acids. The CDR3 bases that were read are TGTGCCAGTAGCCAGCGGGGGGGCGATGGAGGCGGGGAG. It codes for CASSQRGGDGGGE. The entire CDR3 protein reads CASSQRGGDGGGELFF.

On this clone itself: The CDR3 is cut off 3 residues early in the read; its end comes from the germline J gene. The chain is built from TRBV7-9 and TRBJ1-1; 8 positions agree with TRBD1. Germline-derived CDR1 and CDR2 are SEHNR and FQNEAQ (reference sequence). This CDR3 is 14 amino acids long. The CDR3 protein is CASSLGTGLGEAFF. CDR3 bases read: TGTGCCAGCAGCTTAGGGACAGGGCTCGGCGAA.

Details on this clone: The read finishes 3 residues shy of the CDR3 end, and the germline J gene is used to complete it. V usage is TRBV20-1 and J usage is TRBJ1-6, with TRBD1 matching over 12 bases. Germline CDR1 DFQATT, CDR2 SNEGSKA (reference sequence). The CDR3 loop spans 17 amino acids. With 4 bases clipped from V and 7 bases from J, the junction kept 11 bases outside the gene matches. CDR3 protein: CSAKTGTGGRGNSPLHF. CDR3 DNA, as far as it was read: TGCAGTGCTAAAACCGGGACAGGGGGCAGGGGCAATTCACCC.

In the case of this clone: The CDR3 end falls 3 residues outside the read, so it is completed with the germline J gene. The rearrangement links TRBV7-2 to TRBJ1-2, with 7 bases identical to TRBD1. The V gene end was trimmed by 5 bases and the J gene end by 4 bases; junction bases not matched to a gene: 10. The germline CDR1 and CDR2 sequences are SGHTA and FQGNSA. The CDR3 has 15 amino acids. CDR3 sequence reads: CASSHPGRGIYGYTF. The covered CDR3 bases are TGTGCCAGCAGCCACCCCGGCAGGGGGATCTATGGC.

The CDR3 here is CASSEGRRASKTQYF. The DNA read from the CDR3 is TGTGCCAGCAGTGAAGGACGTCGGGCTAGCAAGACG. The rearrangement links TRBV2 to TRBJ2-3; possible D gene TRBD2, 5 bases. The CDR3 goes on 3 residues after the read ends, and that part is filled in from the germline J gene. Germline V gene data show CDR1 as SNHLY and CDR2 as FYNNEI. This CDR3 region has 15 residues.

In regard to this clone: The sequenced fragment ends 3 residues before the CDR3 boundary, so the rest is inferred from the germline J gene. The J gene is TRBJ2-1, the V gene TRBV2; 14 bases are shared with TRBD2. V gave up 6 bases and J gave up 6 bases; unmatched junction bases: 4. Germline V CDR1 and CDR2: SNHLY, FYNNEI. The CDR3 is 15 amino acids. The CDR3 bases that were read are TGTGCCAGCAGCCCGACTAGCGGGGGGGTCAATGAG. Translation gives CASSPTSGGVNE. The entire CDR3 protein reads CASSPTSGGVNEQFF.

As for this clone: The CDR3 end lies 3 residues beyond the end of the read and is filled in from the germline J gene. The V gene is TRBV20-1, the J gene TRBJ1-5, with D possibly matching TRBD1 (6 bases). Germline V gives CDR1 DFQATT, CDR2 SNEGSKA (reference sequence). The CDR3 covers 12 residues. Trimming pared 6 bases from V and 7 bases from J, leaving 13 bases between. CDR3 bases read: TGCAGTGCGGTACAGGGCGGCCAGCCC. The encoded protein is CSAVQGGQP. The complete CDR3 protein is CSAVQGGQPQHF.

A remark on this clone: The read terminates 3 residues before the CDR3 end, so the remaining end is supplied by the germline J gene. The chain is built from TRBV19 and TRBJ2-7, with TRBD2 as a possible D gene (6 bases). The V end lost 2 bases, the J end lost 3 bases, and 17 bases lay between the germline ends. The CDR3 is 16 residues long. Germline lookup yields CDR1 LNHDA and CDR2 SQIVND (reference sequence). CDR3 region: CASSILVQEGLYEQYF. CDR3 bases read: TGTGCCAGTAGTATACTGGTCCAGGAGGGACTCTACGAG. Looking up the rest from reference TRBV19 and TRBJ2-7 gives the full variable domain: DGGITQSPKYLFRKEGQNVTLSCEQNLNHDAMYWYRQDPGQGLRLIYYSQIVNDFQKGDIAEGYSVSREKKESFPLTVTSAQKNPTAFYLCASSILVQEGLYEQYFGPGTRLTVT.

The DNA read from the CDR3 is TGTGCCAGGCAGGGACAGGGGGAGAGCGGGGAG. Amino acid sequence: CARQGQGESGE. Given in full, the CDR3 is CARQGQGESGELFF. The chain employs TRBV6-2 or TRBV6-3 and TRBJ2-2, with 11 bases matching TRBD1. The read ends 3 residues before the CDR3 terminus; that terminus is restored from the germline J gene. CDR1 is MNHEY, CDR2 SVGEGT, per germline. The CDR3 contains 14 residues. Germline trimming cut 9 bases from V and 7 bases from J; bases unmatched to any gene: 7.

Concerning this clone: The junction shows a germline mismatch at one end, possibly a read error. The read comes to an end 3 residues before the CDR3 does, leaving the germline J gene to fill in the end. The sample contains more than one DNA sequence encoding this CDR3. The chain employs TRBV7-9 and TRBJ1-3, with TRBD1 identical over 9 bases. The CDR3 is 14 amino acids. Germline V gene sequence: CDR1 SEHNR, CDR2 FQNEAQ (reference sequence). The CDR3 loop is CASRQGASGNTIYF. The part of the CDR3 DNA that was read is TGTGCCAGCAGACAGGGGGCTTCTGGAAACACA.

Notes on this clone: The CDR3 goes on 3 residues after the read ends, and that part is filled in from the germline J gene. The rearrangement uses TRBV7-2 and TRBJ1-2; the D is unclear. The CDR3 spans 14 residues. Germline V gives CDR1 SGHTA, CDR2 FQGNSA. The CDR3 DNA, read in part, is TGTGCCAGCAGCTTAGTAGCTAGCTCAGATACC. This sequence encodes CASSLVASSDT. The whole CDR3 region reads CASSLVASSDTYTF.

As concerns this clone: The CDR3 end lies 3 residues beyond the end of the read and is filled in from the germline J gene. The gene calls are TRBV7-7 and TRBJ2-2; 8 bases match TRBD2. Germline V CDR1 and CDR2: SSHAT, FNYEAQ (reference sequence). J gave up 6 bases and V 5 bases, and 11 bases lay outside the gene matches. This CDR3 is built from 16 residues. Here the CDR3 reads CASSPMGSGASGELFF. The covered CDR3 bases are TGTGCCAGCAGCCCTATGGGTAGCGGGGCGTCCGGGGAG.

Points on this clone: The read is 3 residues too short to cover the CDR3 end, so that end is filled in from the germline J gene. The rearrangement uses TRBV5-6 and TRBJ1-2; D not resolved. Per the germline V gene, CDR1 is SGHDT and CDR2 is YYEEEE. The CDR3 has 13 residues. The CDR3 bases that were read are TGTGCCAGCAGCGCCCCGGGGTCCGCTCGC. Translation: CASSAPGSAR. The complete CDR3 sequence is CASSAPGSARYTF. The full variable domain, with the rest looked up from reference TRBV5-6 and TRBJ1-2, is DAGVTQSPTHLIKTRGQQVTLRCSPKSGHDTVSWYQQALGQGPQFIFQYYEEEERQRGNFPDRFSGHQFPNYSSELNVNALLLGDSALYLCASSAPGSARYTFGSGTRLTVV.

This clone counts as medium-sized (0.01 to 0.1%) by frequency. Coverage ceases 3 residues before the CDR3 finishes, and the germline J gene fills in the end. J is TRBJ2-2 and V is TRBV18; D unclear. V was cut by 2 bases and J by 6 bases, with 4 bases left in between. CDR3 length: 12 amino acids. Germline V lookup: CDR1 KGHSH, CDR2 LQKENI. The CDR3 bases that were read are TGTGCCAGCTCACCAAGGGCCGGGGAG. This encodes CASSPRAGE. The full CDR3 protein is CASSPRAGELFF.

In terms of frequency, this clone is medium-sized. The read gets to within 3 residues of the CDR3 end, and the germline J gene fills in the rest. J is TRBJ2-5 and V is TRBV7-2; D is undetermined. The CDR3 length is 14 residues. Germline loops: CDR1 SGHTA, CDR2 FQGNSA. Trimming took 2 bases from V and 1 from J, leaving 8 bases between them. The covered CDR3 bases are TGTGCCAGCAGCTTAATGGCAAGCCAAGAGACC. It codes for CASSLMASQET. In full, the CDR3 is CASSLMASQETQYF.

Worth noting for this clone: The read gets to within 3 residues of the CDR3 end, and the germline J gene fills in the rest. The chain carries TRBV19 and TRBJ1-2; D remains ambiguous. CDR1 is LNHDA, CDR2 SQIVND, per germline (reference sequence). There are 14 residues in the CDR3. The CDR3 here is CASSPPTDSYDYTF. CDR3 bases read: TGTGCCAGTAGTCCACCTACAGATTCCTACGAC.

Partial CDR3 DNA: TGCAGCGTTGGACTAGCGGGTGAGACG. Residues: CSVGLAGET. The CDR3 in its entirety is CSVGLAGETQYF. The rearrangement uses TRBV29-1 and TRBJ2-3; TRBD2 matches 10 bases. Read sequence stops 3 residues before the CDR3 end, and the germline J gene provides the missing end. Germline V gives CDR1 SQVTM, CDR2 ANQGSEA. There are 12 residues in the CDR3.

Comments on this clone: Sequencing ends 3 residues short of the CDR3 end; the germline J gene provides the rest. The chain uses TRBV7-7 and TRBJ2-1; 7 bases align to TRBD2. The germline CDR1 and CDR2 sequences are SSHAT and FNYEAQ (reference sequence). There are 15 residues in the CDR3. The trim removed 2 bases at V and 0 bases at J, leaving 1 base unmatched. The covered CDR3 bases are TGTGCCAGCAGCTTATCGGGGGGCTCCTACAATGAG. It is translated as CASSLSGGSYNE. The CDR3 in its entirety is CASSLSGGSYNEQFF.

A word on this clone: The read ends 3 residues shy of where the CDR3 ends; the end is completed using the germline J gene. The rearrangement uses TRBV19 and TRBJ1-3, with unresolved D. The V gene's germline CDR1 is LNHDA and CDR2 SQIVND (reference sequence). Trimming cost V 8 bases and J 0 bases, with 11 bases left between them. The CDR3 runs to 14 residues. CDR3 DNA, as far as it was read: TGTGCCAGTGGCCACCCTAGCTCTGGAAACACC. It yields the protein CASGHPSSGNT. The entire CDR3 protein is CASGHPSSGNTIYF. Looking up the rest from reference TRBV19 and TRBJ1-3 gives the full variable domain: DGGITQSPKYLFRKEGQNVTLSCEQNLNHDAMYWYRQDPGQGLRLIYYSQIVNDFQKGDIAEGYSVSREKKESFPLTVTSAQKNPTAFYLCASGHPSSGNTIYFGEGSWLTVV.

As regards this clone: The read halts 3 residues ahead of the CDR3 end, with the missing end drawn from the germline J gene. The chain couples TRBV5-4 to TRBJ2-7; TRBD1 agrees at 9 bases. The CDR3 consists of 15 residues. Germline V gene data show CDR1 as SGHNT and CDR2 as YYREEE (reference sequence). The trim removed 2 bases at V and 4 bases at J, leaving 7 bases unmatched. CDR3 DNA, as far as it was read: TGTGCCAGCAGCTTCCAGGACAGGGGCGATTACGAG. Residues: CASSFQDRGDYE. The whole CDR3 is CASSFQDRGDYEQYF.

Regarding this clone: Read coverage stops 3 residues before the CDR3 terminus; the germline J gene supplies the remainder. This chain connects TRBV10-1 to TRBJ2-3, with 7 positions matching TRBD1. This CDR3 has 12 residues. CDR1 is WNHNN and CDR2 is SYGVQD in the germline V gene (reference sequence). The sequenced CDR3 bases are TGCGCCAGAGGGACAGAGGAAGAGACG. As protein: CARGTEEET. The entire CDR3 reads CARGTEEETQYF.